Listed here is a single T cell receptor (beta chain). The antigen is undetermined. Two oligonucleotides, mixed equimolar, formed the beta constant-region primer covering TRBC1 and TRBC2. Four rounds of PCR amplified the ligated cDNA using nested alpha and beta constant-region primers plus SP2. One entry per CDR3 protein, called by TCRdb with MiXCR from the UMI-ligation and nested PCR reads. The sample lists tens of thousands of distinct CDR3 sequences, roughly 12% occurring once. The data were obtained in a study of naive and memory T cell subsets. Study results and limitations: Especially in CD8 cells, naive repertoires contained a few larger clonotypes, possibly CD45RA-re-expressing memory cells.

The receptor comes from a human donor in good health. The sequencing input was naive CD4+ T cells from blood.

CDR3 sequence: CASSFLGMEKLFF. The CDR3 coding sequence is TGTGCCAGCAGTTTTTTGGGGATGGAAAAACTGTTTTTT. The chain combines TRBV12-3 or TRBV12-4 with TRBJ1-4, with D hard to call. With 3 bases removed from V and 8 bases from J, the gap between germline ends came to 10 bases. This CDR3 comprises 13 residues.